This note documents a single T cell receptor beta chain sequence. Its antigen remains unknown. The CDR3 consists of 11 residues. From germline, CDR1 is MNHNS and CDR2 SASEGT. Trimming cost V 7 bases and J 5 bases, with 8 bases left between them. The data were taken from a study of OX40 agonist ivuxolimab in advanced cancers. Study at large: Ivuxolimab, an agonist antibody against OX40 (CD134), was given to patients. Among those treated, three patients had partial responses, one with hepatocellular carcinoma and two with cutaneous melanoma.

Assay used: immunoSEQ multiplex PCR; TCRdb lists only in-frame clones, some missing. The repertoire holds 53,000 or so clones, with less than 85% as singletons. Whole-study findings and limits: With doses of 0.1 to 3.0 mg/kg, CD4+ and CD8+ blood T cells had undergone clonal expansion by week 6. The mean number of expanded clones was higher in CD8+ T cells than in CD4+.

The rearrangement links TRBV6-1 to TRBJ1-1; a possible D gene is TRBD1 (5 bases). The origin of this receptor is an adult with an advanced solid tumor such as melanoma, head and neck, liver or kidney cancer. Sequenced material: CD4+ or CD8+ T cells sorted from blood, taken in a trial of the OX40 agonist ivuxolimab. The CDR3 DNA sequence: TGTGCCAGCACGGGGGGAACTGAAGCTTTCTTT. Translated, it gives CASTGGTEAFF.